Detailed here is one TCR beta chain. Its antigen remains unidentified. CDR3 size: 15 residues. Germline V gives CDR1 MNHNS, CDR2 SASEGT. The data originate from a study of blood T cells in healthy people across ages. PCR was performed a second time for about 7 to 12 cycles using a sample-barcoded 5' primer and a J-beta primer mix. Each cDNA was tagged by a template-switch adaptor containing 12 random nucleotides. TCRdb called the 5' RACE reads again in MiXCR, with one record for every CDR3 protein. The sample has roughly 700,000 distinct CDR3 sequences, about half seen once; the top ten hold around 32%. The study's findings and limits: Unsorted PBMCs prevented conclusive naive versus antigen-experienced comparison. Long-lived donors exceeded aged donors in naive CD4+ cells and diversity.

The origin of this receptor is a woman aged 55-75 years in good health. The gene calls are TRBV6-1 and TRBJ2-1; 7 positions match TRBD1. Matching the DNA end better, TRBJ2-7 makes the J call doubtful. Sequencing input: blood. The CDR3 spells CASRNRGAGYNEQYF. The CDR3 DNA sequence: TGTGCCAGCAGGAACAGGGGCGCAGGATACAATGAGCAGTACTTC.